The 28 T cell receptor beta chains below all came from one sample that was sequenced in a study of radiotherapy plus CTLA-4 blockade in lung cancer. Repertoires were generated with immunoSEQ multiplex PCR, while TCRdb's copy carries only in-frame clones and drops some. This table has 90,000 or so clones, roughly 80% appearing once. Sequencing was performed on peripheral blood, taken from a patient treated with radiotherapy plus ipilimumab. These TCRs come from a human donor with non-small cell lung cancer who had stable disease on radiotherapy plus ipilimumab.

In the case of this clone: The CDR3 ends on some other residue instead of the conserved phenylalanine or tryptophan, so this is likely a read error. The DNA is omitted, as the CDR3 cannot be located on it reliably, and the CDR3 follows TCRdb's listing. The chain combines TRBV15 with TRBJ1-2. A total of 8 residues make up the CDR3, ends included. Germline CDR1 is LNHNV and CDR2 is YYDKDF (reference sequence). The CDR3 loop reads CATSPNGR.

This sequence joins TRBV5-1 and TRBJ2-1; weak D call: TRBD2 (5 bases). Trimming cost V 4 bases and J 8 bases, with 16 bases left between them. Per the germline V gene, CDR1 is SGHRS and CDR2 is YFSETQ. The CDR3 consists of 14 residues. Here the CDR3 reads CASSTLPASHEQFF. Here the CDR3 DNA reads TGCGCCAGCAGCACACTGCCCGCTAGCCATGAGCAGTTCTTC.

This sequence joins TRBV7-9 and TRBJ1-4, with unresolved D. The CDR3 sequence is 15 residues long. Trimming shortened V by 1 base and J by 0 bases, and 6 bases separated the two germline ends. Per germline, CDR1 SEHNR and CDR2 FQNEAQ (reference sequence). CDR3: CASSLEAATNEKLFF. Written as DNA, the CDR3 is TGTGCCAGCAGCTTAGAGGCAGCAACTAATGAAAAACTGTTTTTT.

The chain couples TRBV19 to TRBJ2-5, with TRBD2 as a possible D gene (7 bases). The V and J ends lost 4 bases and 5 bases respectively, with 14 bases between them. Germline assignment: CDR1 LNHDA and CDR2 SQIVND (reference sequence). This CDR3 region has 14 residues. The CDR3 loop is CASSSGGHGETQYF. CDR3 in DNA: TGTGCCAGTAGTAGCGGGGGCCACGGGGAGACCCAGTACTTC. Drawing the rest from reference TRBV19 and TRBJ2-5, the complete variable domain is DGGITQSPKYLFRKEGQNVTLSCEQNLNHDAMYWYRQDPGQGLRLIYYSQIVNDFQKGDIAEGYSVSREKKESFPLTVTSAQKNPTAFYLCASSSGGHGETQYFGPGTRLLVL.

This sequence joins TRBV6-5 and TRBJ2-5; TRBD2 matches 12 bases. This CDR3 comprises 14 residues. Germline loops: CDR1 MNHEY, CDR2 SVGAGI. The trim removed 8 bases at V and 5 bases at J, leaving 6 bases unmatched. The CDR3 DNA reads TGTGCCAGCGGAGGACTAGCGGGAACTGAGACCCAGTACTTC. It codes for CASGGLAGTETQYF.

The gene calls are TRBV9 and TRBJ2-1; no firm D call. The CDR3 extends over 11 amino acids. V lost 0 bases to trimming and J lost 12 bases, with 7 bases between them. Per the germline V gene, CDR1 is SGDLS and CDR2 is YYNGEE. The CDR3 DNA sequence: TGTGCCAGCAGCGTAGATCTTAGGCAGTTCTTC. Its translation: CASSVDLRQFF.

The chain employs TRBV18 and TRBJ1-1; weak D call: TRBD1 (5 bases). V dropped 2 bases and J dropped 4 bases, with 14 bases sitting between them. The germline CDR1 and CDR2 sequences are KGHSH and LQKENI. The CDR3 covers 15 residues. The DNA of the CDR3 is TGTGCCAGCTCACCAAGGGAGATTAGGGGCACTGAAGCTTTCTTT. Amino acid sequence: CASSPREIRGTEAFF.

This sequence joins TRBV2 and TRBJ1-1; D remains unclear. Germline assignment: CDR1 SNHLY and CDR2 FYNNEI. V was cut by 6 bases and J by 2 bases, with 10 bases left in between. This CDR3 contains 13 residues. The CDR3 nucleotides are TGTGCCAGCAGCGCGGACTCAAACACTGAAGCTTTCTTT. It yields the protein CASSADSNTEAFF.

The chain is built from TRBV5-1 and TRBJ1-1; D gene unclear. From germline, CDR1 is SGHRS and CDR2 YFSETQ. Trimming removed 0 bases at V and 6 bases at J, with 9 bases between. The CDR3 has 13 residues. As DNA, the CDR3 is TGCGCCAGCAGCTTGGAGGGAGAGGCTGAAGCTTTCTTT. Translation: CASSLEGEAEAFF.

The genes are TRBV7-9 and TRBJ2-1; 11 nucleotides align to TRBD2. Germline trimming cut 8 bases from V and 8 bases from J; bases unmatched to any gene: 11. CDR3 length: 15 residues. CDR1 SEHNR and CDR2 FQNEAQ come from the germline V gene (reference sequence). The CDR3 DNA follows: TGTGCCAGCGGCATGTCGACTAGCGGGAATTATGAGCAGTTCTTC. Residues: CASGMSTSGNYEQFF.

CDR3 loop: CASSHPPRLRNYGYTF. The CDR3 bases are TGTGCCAGCAGCCACCCACCAAGGCTCCGTAACTATGGCTACACCTTC. J is TRBJ1-2 and V is TRBV14; D gene uncertain. Germline-derived CDR1 and CDR2 are SGHDN and FVKESK. V gave up 3 bases and J gave up 1 base, with 15 bases separating them. The CDR3 covers 16 residues.

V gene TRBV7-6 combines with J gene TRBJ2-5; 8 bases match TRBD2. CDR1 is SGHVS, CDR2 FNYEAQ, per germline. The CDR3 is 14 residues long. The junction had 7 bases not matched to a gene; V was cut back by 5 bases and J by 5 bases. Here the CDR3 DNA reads TGTGCCAGCAGCCTAGGGACTAGTGTGGAGACCCAGTACTTC. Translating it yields CASSLGTSVETQYF.

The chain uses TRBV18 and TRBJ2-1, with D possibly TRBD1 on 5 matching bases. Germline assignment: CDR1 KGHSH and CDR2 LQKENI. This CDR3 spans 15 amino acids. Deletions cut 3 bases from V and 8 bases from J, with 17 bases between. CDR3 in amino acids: CASSPWGDGRDEQFF. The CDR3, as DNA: TGTGCCAGCTCACCTTGGGGCGACGGCCGCGATGAGCAGTTCTTC.

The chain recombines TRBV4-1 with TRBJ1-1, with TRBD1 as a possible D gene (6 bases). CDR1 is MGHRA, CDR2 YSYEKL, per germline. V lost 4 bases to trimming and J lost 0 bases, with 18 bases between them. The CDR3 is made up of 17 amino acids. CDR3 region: CASSREKNDRLNTEAFF. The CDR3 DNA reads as TGCGCCAGCAGCCGGGAAAAGAACGACAGGCTGAACACTGAAGCTTTCTTT.

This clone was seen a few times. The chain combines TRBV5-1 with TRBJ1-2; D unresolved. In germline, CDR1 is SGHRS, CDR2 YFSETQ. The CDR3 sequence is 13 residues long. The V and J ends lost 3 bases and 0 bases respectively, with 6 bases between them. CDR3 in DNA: TGCGCCAGCAGCTCAGCCACTAACTATGGCTACACCTTC. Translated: CASSSATNYGYTF. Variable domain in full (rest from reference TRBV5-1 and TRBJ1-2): KAGVTQTPRYLIKTRGQQVTLSCSPISGHRSVSWYQQTPGQGLQFLFEYFSETQRNKGNFPGRFSGRQFSNSRSEMNVSTLELGDSALYLCASSSATNYGYTFGSGTRLTVV.

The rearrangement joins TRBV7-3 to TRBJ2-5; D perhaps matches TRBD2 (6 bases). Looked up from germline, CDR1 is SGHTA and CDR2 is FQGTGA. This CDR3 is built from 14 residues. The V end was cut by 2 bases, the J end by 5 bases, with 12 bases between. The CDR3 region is CASSLGGDAETQYF. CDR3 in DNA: TGTGCCAGCAGCTTAGGAGGGGACGCCGAGACCCAGTACTTC. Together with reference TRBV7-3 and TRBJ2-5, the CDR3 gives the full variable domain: GAGVSQTPSNKVTEKGKYVELRCDPISGHTALYWYRQSLGQGPEFLIYFQGTGAADDSGLPNDRFFAVRPEGSVSTLKIQRTERGDSAVYLCASSLGGDAETQYFGPGTRLLVL.

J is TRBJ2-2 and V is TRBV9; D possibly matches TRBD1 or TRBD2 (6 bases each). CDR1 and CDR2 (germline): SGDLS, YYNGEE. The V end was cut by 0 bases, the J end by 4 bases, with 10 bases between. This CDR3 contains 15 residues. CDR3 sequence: CASSVDREVTGELFF. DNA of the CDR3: TGTGCCAGCAGCGTAGACAGGGAGGTCACCGGGGAGCTGTTTTTT.

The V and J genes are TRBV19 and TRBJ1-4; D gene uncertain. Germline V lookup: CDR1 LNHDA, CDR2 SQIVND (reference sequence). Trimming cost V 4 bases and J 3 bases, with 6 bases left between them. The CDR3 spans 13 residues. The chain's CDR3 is CASSNIPNEKLFF. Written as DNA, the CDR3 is TGTGCCAGTAGTAACATTCCTAATGAAAAACTGTTTTTT.

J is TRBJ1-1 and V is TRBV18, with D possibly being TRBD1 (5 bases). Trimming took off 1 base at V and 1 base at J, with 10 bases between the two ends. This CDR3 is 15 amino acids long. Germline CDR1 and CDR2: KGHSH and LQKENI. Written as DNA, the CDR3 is TGTGCCAGCTCACCACGCAGGGAGGGGAACACTGAAGCTTTCTTT. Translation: CASSPRREGNTEAFF.

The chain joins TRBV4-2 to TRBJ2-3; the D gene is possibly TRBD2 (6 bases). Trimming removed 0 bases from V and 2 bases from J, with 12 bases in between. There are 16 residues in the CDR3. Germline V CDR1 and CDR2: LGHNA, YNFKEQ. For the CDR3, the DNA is TGTGCCAGCAGCCAAGATCAAGGACTATCCACAGATACGCAGTATTTT. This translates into CASSQDQGLSTDTQYF.

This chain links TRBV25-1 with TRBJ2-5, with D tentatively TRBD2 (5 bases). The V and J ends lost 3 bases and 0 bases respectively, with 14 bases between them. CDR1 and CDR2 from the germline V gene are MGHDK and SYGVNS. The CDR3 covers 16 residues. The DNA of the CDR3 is TGTGCCAGCAGTGACCCCCTGGGAGAGTACCAAGAGACCCAGTACTTC. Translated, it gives CASSDPLGEYQETQYF.

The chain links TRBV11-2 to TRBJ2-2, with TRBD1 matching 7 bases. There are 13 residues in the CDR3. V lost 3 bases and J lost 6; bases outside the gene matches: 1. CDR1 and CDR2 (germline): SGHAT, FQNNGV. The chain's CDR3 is CASSFDRAGELFF. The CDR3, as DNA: TGTGCCAGCAGCTTCGACAGGGCCGGGGAGCTGTTTTTT.

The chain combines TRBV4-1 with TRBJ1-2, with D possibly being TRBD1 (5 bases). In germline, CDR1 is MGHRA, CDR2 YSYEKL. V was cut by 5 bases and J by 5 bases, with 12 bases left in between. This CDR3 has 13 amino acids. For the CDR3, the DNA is TGCGCCAGCAGCTTCGACCGACAGTATGGCTACACCTTC. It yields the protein CASSFDRQYGYTF.

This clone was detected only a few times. The CDR3 here is CASSVGGGLETQYF. CDR3 nucleotide sequence: TGTGCCAGCAGCGTAGGTGGGGGTTTAGAGACCCAGTACTTC. The genes are TRBV9 and TRBJ2-5, with D perhaps TRBD1 or TRBD2 (5 bases each). The germline gives CDR1 SGDLS, CDR2 YYNGEE. CDR3 size: 14 residues. V gave up 0 bases and J gave up 4 bases, with 10 bases separating them.

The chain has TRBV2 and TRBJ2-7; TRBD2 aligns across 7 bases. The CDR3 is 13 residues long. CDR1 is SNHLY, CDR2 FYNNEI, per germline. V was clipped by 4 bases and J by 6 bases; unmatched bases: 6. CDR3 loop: CASSGLALSEQYF. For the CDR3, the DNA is TGTGCCAGCAGTGGACTAGCCCTTAGCGAGCAGTACTTC.

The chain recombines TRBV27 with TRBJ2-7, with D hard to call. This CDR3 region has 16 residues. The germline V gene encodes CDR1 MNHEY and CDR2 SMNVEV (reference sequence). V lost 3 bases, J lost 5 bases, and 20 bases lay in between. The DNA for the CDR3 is TGTGCCAGCAGTTTCCAAGCCGGGCCCTTGGGCCACGAGCAGTACTTC. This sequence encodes CASSFQAGPLGHEQYF.

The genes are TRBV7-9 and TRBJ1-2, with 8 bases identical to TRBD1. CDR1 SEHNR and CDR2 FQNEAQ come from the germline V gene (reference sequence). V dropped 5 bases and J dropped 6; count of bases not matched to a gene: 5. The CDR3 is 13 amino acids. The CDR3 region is CASSRTGLDGYTF. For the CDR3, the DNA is TGTGCCAGCAGCAGGACAGGGTTGGATGGCTACACCTTC.

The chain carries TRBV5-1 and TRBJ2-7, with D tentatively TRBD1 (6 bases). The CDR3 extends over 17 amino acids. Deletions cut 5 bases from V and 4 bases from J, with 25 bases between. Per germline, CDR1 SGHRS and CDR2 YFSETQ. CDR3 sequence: CASRLESLQGPSYEQYF. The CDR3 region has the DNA TGCGCCAGCAGACTTGAGAGTTTACAGGGCCCCAGTTACGAGCAGTACTTC.